This entry lists 5 T cell receptor beta chains sequenced from one sample in a study of blood T cell repertoires in COVID-19. The protocol was immunoSEQ multiplex PCR, while the TCRdb copy is restricted to in-frame clones and leaves out a portion. The sample carries 110,000 or so clones, less than 85% recorded once. The sequencing sample was made of peripheral blood. The receptor source for this set is a woman aged 55-70 years with acute or convalescent COVID-19.

The rearrangement uses TRBV27 and TRBJ1-1, with D perhaps matching TRBD1 (5 bases). The CDR3 runs 16 residues. The ends were cut back, 7 bases at V and 6 bases at J, with 24 bases in the middle. Germline V lookup: CDR1 MNHEY, CDR2 SMNVEV (reference sequence). The CDR3 DNA follows: TGTGCCAGCAAGAAGGGGAGGGTGGAAGGGACGGCTGAAGCTTTCTTT. Translating it yields CASKKGRVEGTAEAFF.

The chain joins TRBV27 to TRBJ2-7, with 7 bases aligning to TRBD1. The junction had 5 bases not matched to a gene; V was cut back by 3 bases and J by 6 bases. The CDR3 has 13 residues. The germline gives CDR1 MNHEY, CDR2 SMNVEV (reference sequence). The CDR3 DNA reads as TGTGCCAGCAGTTTGGACAGGAGGTCCGAGCAGTACTTC. It encodes CASSLDRRSEQYF.

J is TRBJ2-2 and V is TRBV7-8; D unresolved. From germline, CDR1 is SGHVS and CDR2 FQNEAQ. The ends were cut back, 5 bases at V and 7 bases at J, with 14 bases in the middle. The CDR3 covers 14 residues. The DNA for the CDR3 is TGTGCCAGCAGCCCCCGGGTCTTTCTCGGGGAGCTGTTTTTT. It is translated as CASSPRVFLGELFF. The variable domain in full, with the rest retrieved from reference TRBV7-8 and TRBJ2-2, is GAGVSQSPRYKVAKRGQDVALRCDPISGHVSLFWYQQALGQGPEFLTYFQNEAQLDKSGLPSDRFFAERPEGSVSTLKIQRTQQEDSAVYLCASSPRVFLGELFFGEGSRLTVL.

The rearrangement links TRBV6-5 to TRBJ2-3, with D hard to call. V lost 7 bases to trimming and J lost 7 bases, with 18 bases between them. This CDR3 comprises 14 residues. Germline V gives CDR1 MNHEY, CDR2 SVGAGI. The CDR3 region is CASNIGGTPNTQYF. CDR3 DNA sequence: TGTGCCAGCAACATAGGCGGAACTCCGAATACGCAGTATTTT.

The chain couples TRBV30 to TRBJ2-7; D is unclear. Trimming cost V 7 bases and J 2 bases, with 15 bases left between them. The germline V gene has CDR1 GTSNPN and CDR2 SVGIG (reference sequence). CDR3 length equals 13 residues. DNA for the CDR3: TGTGCCTACCGTCCTTTCAAGCCCTACGAGCAGTACTTC. Amino acids: CAYRPFKPYEQYF.